This TCR beta chain stems from a study of T cells after yellow fever vaccination. The CDR3 totals 17 residues. The germline V gene encodes CDR1 SEHNR and CDR2 FQNEAQ (reference sequence). Trimming took off 0 bases at V and 7 bases at J, with 19 bases between the two ends. The study's findings and limits: Most clones from primary vaccination resurfaced after the booster (roughly 96% CD4, approximately 88% CD8). Contaminating bulk clonotypes could be abundant in FACS-sorted repertoires.

This clonotype appeared a few times. Its antigen is unknown. UMIs and a universal primer site were added when TCR cDNA was made by 5'RACE template switching. TCRdb analysed the 5' RACE reads with MiXCR anew, one entry per CDR3 protein. This table holds some 320,000 distinct CDR3 sequences, 3.5% to 4.5% found once. The sample consisted of PBMCs, taken 15 days after the yellow fever booster vaccination. The sequence came from a man between 18 and 35 years old who received the YFV17D yellow fever vaccine. The V gene is TRBV7-9, the J gene TRBJ2-1, with a weak D call TRBD1 (6 bases). This CDR3 is CASSLATRQATRNEQFF. For the CDR3, the DNA is TGTGCCAGCAGCTTAGCTACCCGACAGGCCACACGGAATGAGCAGTTCTTC.